Included here is one T cell receptor beta chain sequence, with context. Its antigen is not known. Assay used: immunoSEQ multiplex PCR; TCRdb lists only in-frame clones, some missing. The sample shows about 130,000 clones, approximately 95% of them seen only once. The sample belongs to a study of cytomegalovirus exposure and HLA in healthy donors. Study-wide findings and caveats: The dataset shows that most TCR sequences were rare, while some public TCRs occurred in many donors. Specific recognition of CMV antigens was confirmed in vitro for a few chains (all CMV-associated). The authors enumerated 164 TCR beta chains as linked to cytomegalovirus.

J was trimmed by 0 bases and V by 5 bases; bases with no gene match: 5. CDR3 length equals 16 residues. Germline assignment: CDR1 SEHNR and CDR2 FQNEAQ (reference sequence). V usage is TRBV7-9 and J usage is TRBJ1-4; 8 nucleotides agree with TRBD1. The sequence was collected from a man younger than 35 in good health and CMV-seronegative. The sequenced sample was PBMCs. The CDR3 sequence is CASSRQGTATNEKLFF. The CDR3 DNA is TGTGCCAGCAGCCGACAGGGGACTGCAACTAATGAAAAACTGTTTTTT.